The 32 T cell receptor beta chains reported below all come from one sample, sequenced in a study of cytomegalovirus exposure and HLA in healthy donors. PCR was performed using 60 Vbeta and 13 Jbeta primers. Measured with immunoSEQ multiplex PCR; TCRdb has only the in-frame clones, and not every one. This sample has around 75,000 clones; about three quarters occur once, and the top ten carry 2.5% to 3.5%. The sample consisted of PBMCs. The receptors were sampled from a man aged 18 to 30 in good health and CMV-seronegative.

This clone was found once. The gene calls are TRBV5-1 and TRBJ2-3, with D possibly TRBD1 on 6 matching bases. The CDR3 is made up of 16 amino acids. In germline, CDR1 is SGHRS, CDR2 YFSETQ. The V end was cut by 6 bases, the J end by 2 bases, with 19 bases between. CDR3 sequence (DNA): TGCGCCAGCACCCTACTGCAGGGGTTCCACACAGATACGCAGTATTTT. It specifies CASTLLQGFHTDTQYF.

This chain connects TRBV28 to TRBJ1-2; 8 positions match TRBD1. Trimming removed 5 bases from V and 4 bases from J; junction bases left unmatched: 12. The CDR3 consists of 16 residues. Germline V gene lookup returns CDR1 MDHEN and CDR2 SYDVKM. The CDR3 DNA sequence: TGTGCCAGCAGTATCGGACGAACAGGGGGAACCTATGGCTACACCTTC. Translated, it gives CASSIGRTGGTYGYTF.

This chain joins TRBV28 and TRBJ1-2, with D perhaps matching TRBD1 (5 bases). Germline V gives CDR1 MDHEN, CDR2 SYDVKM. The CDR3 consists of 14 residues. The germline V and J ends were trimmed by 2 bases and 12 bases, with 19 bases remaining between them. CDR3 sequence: CASSLGVVGGVDTF. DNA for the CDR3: TGTGCCAGCAGTTTAGGTGTGGTGGGAGGGGTTGACACCTTC.

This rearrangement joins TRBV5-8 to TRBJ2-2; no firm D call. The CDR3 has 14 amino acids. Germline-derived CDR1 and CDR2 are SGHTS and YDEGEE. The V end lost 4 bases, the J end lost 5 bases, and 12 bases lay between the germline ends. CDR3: CASSPYRSTGELFF. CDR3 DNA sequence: TGTGCCAGCAGCCCTTATCGTAGTACCGGGGAGCTGTTTTTT.

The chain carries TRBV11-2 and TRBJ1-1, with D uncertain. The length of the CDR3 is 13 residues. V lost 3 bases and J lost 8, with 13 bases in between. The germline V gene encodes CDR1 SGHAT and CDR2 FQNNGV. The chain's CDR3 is CASSFWRGVEAFF. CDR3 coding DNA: TGTGCCAGCAGCTTCTGGCGGGGAGTAGAAGCTTTCTTT.

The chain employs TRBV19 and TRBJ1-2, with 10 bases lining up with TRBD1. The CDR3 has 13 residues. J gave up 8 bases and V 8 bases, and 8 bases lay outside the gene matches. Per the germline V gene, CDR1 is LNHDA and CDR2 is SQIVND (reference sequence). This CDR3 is CASSDRGRRGYTF. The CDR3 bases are TGTGCCAGTTCAGACAGGGGGCGCCGGGGCTACACCTTC.

In DNA form, the CDR3 reads TGTGCCTGGAGTGTGGGGCCCGGCGTGGTCAATCAGCCCCAGCATTTT. Protein product: CAWSVGPGVVNQPQHF. The J gene is TRBJ1-5, the V gene TRBV30, with a weak D call TRBD1 (5 bases). Per germline, CDR1 GTSNPN and CDR2 SVGIG (reference sequence). V shed 0 bases and J shed 3 bases, with 15 bases lying between them. There are 16 residues in the CDR3. Full variable domain (missing parts from reference TRBV30 and TRBJ1-5): SQTIHQWPATLVQPVGSPLSLECTVEGTSNPNLYWYRQAAGRGLQLLFYSVGIGQISSEVPQNLSASRPQDRQFILSSKKLLLSDSGFYLCAWSVGPGVVNQPQHFGDGTRLSIL.

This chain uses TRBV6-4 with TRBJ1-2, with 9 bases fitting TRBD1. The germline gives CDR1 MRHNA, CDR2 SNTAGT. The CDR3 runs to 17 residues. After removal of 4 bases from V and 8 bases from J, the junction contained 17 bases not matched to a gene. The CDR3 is CASSASTGGSGPAGYTF. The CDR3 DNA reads TGTGCCAGCAGTGCCTCGACAGGGGGATCAGGTCCGGCGGGCTACACCTTC.

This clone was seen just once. The CDR3 nucleotides are TGTGCCAGCAGTTCCCCCGTGGACAGGGCGATGGAGACCCAGTACTTC. This gives the protein CASSSPVDRAMETQYF. V is TRBV28 and J is TRBJ2-5; 8 bases align to TRBD1. Germline-derived CDR1 and CDR2 are MDHEN and SYDVKM. V lost 4 bases, J lost 5 bases, and 12 bases stayed unmatched. The CDR3 sequence is 16 residues long.

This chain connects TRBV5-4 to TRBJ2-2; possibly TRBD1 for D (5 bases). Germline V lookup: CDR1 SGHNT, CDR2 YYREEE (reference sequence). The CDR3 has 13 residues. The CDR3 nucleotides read TGTGCTACAGGCGTTGAAAACACCGGGGAGCTGTTTTTT. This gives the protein CATGVENTGELFF.

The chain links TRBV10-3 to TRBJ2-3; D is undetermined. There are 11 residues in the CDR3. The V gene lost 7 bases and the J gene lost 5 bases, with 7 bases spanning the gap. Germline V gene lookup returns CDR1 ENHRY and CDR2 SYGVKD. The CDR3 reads CAIKSGDTQYF. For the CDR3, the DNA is TGTGCCATCAAGTCGGGAGATACGCAGTATTTT.

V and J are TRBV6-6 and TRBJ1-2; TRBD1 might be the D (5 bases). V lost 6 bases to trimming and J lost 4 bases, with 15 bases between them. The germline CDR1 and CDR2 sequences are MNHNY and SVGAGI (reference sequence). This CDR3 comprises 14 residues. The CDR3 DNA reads TGTGCCAGCAGCCCCCCGACAGACGGCTATGGCTACACCTTC. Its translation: CASSPPTDGYGYTF.

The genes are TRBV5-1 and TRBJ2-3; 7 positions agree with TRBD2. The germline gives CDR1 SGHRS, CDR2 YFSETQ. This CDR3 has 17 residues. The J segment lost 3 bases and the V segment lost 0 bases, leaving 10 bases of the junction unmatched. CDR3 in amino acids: CASSLGIGRGSTDTQYF. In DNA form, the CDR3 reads TGCGCCAGCAGCTTGGGAATTGGGCGGGGGAGTACAGATACGCAGTATTTT.

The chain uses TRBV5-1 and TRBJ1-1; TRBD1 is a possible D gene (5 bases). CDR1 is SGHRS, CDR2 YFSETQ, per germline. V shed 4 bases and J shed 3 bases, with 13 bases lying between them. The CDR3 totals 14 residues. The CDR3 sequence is CASSGRGGDTEAFF. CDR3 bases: TGCGCCAGCAGCGGCCGCGGGGGGGACACTGAAGCTTTCTTT.

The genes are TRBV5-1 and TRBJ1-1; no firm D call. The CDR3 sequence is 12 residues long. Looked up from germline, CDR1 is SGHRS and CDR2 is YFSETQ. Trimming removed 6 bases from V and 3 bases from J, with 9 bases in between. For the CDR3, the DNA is TGCGCCAGCACCTACGGGGACACTGAAGCTTTCTTT. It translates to CASTYGDTEAFF.

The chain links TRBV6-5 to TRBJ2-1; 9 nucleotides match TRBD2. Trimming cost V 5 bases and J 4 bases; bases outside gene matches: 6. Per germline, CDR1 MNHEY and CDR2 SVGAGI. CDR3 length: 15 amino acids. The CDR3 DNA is TGTGCCAGCAGTCCCTCGAGCGGGGGGTACAATGAGCAGTTCTTC. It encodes CASSPSSGGYNEQFF.

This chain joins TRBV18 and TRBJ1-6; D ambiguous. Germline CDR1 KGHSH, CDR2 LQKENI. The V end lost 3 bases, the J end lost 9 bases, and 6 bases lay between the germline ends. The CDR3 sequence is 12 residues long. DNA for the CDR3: TGTGCCAGCTCACCGGACTTTTCACCCCTCCACTTT. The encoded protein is CASSPDFSPLHF. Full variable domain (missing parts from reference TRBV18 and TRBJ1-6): NAGVMQNPRHLVRRRGQEARLRCSPMKGHSHVYWYRQLPEEGLKFMVYLQKENIIDESGMPKERFSAEFPKEGPSILRIQQVVRGDSAAYFCASSPDFSPLHFGNGTRLTVT.

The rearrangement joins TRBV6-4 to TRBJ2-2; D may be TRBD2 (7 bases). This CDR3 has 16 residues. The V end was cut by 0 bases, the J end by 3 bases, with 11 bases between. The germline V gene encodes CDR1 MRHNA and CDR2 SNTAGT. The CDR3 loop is CASSDSGGHDTGELFF. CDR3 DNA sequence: TGTGCCAGCAGTGACTCGGGGGGGCATGACACCGGGGAGCTGTTTTTT.

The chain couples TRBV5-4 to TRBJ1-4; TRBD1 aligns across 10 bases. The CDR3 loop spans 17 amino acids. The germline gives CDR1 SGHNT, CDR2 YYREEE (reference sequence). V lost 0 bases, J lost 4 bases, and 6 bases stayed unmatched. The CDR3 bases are TGTGCCAGCAGCTTGGGGGGACAGGGGATTGGTAATGAAAAACTGTTTTTT. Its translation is CASSLGGQGIGNEKLFF.

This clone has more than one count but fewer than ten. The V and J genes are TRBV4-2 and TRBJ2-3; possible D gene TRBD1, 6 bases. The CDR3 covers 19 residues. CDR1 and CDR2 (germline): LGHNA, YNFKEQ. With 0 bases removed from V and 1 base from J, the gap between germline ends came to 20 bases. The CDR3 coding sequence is TGTGCCAGCAGCCAAGAGGGAACCGGGACAACCCGCCGCACAGATACGCAGTATTTT. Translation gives CASSQEGTGTTRRTDTQYF.

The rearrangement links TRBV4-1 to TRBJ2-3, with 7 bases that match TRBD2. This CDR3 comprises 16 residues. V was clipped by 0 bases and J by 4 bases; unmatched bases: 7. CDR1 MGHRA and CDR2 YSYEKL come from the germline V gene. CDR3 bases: TGCGCCAGCAGCCAAGACGGCGGGGGAGCCGCAGATACGCAGTATTTT. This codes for CASSQDGGGAADTQYF.

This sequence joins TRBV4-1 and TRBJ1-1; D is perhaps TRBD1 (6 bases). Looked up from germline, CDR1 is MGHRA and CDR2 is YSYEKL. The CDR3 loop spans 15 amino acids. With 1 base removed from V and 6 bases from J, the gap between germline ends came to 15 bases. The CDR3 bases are TGCGCCAGCAGCCAAGCGACAGGAAATAACGCTGAAGCTTTCTTT. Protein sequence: CASSQATGNNAEAFF.

The CDR3: CASSFGVIRSGANVLTF. Written as DNA, the CDR3 is TGTGCCAGCAGCTTCGGGGTGATCAGGTCTGGGGCCAACGTCCTGACTTTC. The chain joins TRBV5-5 to TRBJ2-6; D is possibly TRBD2 (5 bases). CDR3 length: 17 residues. CDR1 is SGHKS, CDR2 YYEKEE, per germline (reference sequence). V was clipped by 2 bases and J by 1 base, with 13 bases between them.

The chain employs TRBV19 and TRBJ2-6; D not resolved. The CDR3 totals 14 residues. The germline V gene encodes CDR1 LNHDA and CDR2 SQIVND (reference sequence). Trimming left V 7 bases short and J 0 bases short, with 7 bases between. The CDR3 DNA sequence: TGTGCCAGTACCAGTTTCTCTGGGGCCAACGTCCTGACTTTC. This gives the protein CASTSFSGANVLTF. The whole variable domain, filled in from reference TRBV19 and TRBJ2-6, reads DGGITQSPKYLFRKEGQNVTLSCEQNLNHDAMYWYRQDPGQGLRLIYYSQIVNDFQKGDIAEGYSVSREKKESFPLTVTSAQKNPTAFYLCASTSFSGANVLTFGAGSRLTVL.

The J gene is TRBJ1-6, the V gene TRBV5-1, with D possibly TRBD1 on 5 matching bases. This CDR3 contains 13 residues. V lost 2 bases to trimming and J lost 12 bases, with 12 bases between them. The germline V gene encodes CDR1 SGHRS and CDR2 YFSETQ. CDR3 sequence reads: CASSLDSRGPLHF. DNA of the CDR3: TGCGCCAGCAGCTTAGACAGTCGTGGACCCCTCCACTTT.

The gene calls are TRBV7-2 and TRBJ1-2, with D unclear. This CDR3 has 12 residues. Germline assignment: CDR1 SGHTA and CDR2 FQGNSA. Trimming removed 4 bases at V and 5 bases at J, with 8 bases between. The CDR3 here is CASSSLQYGYTF. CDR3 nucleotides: TGTGCCAGCAGCTCCCTTCAGTATGGCTACACCTTC.

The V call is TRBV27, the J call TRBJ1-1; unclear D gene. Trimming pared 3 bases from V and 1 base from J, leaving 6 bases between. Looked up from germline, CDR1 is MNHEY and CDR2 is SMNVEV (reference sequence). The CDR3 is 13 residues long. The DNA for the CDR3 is TGTGCCAGCAGTTTTCGGGGGAACACTGAAGCTTTCTTT. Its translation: CASSFRGNTEAFF.

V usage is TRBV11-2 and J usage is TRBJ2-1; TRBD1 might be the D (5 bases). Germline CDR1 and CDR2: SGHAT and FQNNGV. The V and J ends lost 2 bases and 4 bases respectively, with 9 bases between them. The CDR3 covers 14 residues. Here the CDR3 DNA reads TGTGCCAGCAGCTTAAAAGGGGAATACAATGAGCAGTTCTTC. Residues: CASSLKGEYNEQFF.

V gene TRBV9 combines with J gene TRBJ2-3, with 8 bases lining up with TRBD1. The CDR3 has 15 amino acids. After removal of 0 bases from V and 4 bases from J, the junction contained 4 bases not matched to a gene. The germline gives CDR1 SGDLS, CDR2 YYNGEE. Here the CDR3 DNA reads TGTGCCAGCAGCGTAGGACAGGGGCGGGCAGATACGCAGTATTTT. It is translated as CASSVGQGRADTQYF.

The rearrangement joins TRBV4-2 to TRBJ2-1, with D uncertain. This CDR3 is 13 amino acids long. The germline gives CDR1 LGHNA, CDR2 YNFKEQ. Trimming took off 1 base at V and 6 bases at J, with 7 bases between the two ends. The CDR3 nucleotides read TGTGCCAGCAGCCAAGGTGCAGGCAATGAGCAGTTCTTC. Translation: CASSQGAGNEQFF.

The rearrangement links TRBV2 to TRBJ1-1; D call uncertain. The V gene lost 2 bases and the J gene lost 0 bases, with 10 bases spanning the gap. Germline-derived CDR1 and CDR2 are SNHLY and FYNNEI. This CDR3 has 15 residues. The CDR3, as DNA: TGTGCCAGCAGTGAAATAAAGAACATGAACACTGAAGCTTTCTTT. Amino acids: CASSEIKNMNTEAFF.

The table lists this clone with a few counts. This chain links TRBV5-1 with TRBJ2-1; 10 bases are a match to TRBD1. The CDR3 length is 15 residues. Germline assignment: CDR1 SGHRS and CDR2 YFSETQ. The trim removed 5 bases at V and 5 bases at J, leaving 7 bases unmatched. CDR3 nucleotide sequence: TGCGCCAGCAGGCCGGGACAGGGGACGAACAATGAGCAGTTCTTC. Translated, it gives CASRPGQGTNNEQFF.